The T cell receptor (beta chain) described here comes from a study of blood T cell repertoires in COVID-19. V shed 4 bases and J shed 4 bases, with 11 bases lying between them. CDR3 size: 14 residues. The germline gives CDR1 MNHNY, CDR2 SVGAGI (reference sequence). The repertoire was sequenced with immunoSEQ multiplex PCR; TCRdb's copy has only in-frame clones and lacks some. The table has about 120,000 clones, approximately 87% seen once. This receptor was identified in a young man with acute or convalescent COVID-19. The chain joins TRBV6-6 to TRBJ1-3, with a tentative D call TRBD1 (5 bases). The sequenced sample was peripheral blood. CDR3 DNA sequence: TGTGCCAGCAGTTGGACAAACCGAGGAAACACCATATATTTT. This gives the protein CASSWTNRGNTIYF.